This T cell receptor beta chain was retrieved from a study of shared clonotypes between healthy human individuals. Overall study: Two female and a few male donors aged 18 to 49 were enrolled. Findings and limits, study-wide: Inspection by rarefaction showed sorted-subset sequencing to be incomplete despite large depth. Relative to clonotypes present in all four donors, those not shared had lower generation probabilities. Sharing of clonotypes among donors was expected to vary with sequencing depth.

Germline CDR1 MNHEY, CDR2 SMNVEV (reference sequence). The V gene lost 4 bases and the J gene lost 0 bases, with 27 bases spanning the gap. The CDR3 has 20 amino acids. As for this clone: The antigen is not known.

The protocol was immunoSEQ multiplex PCR, while the TCRdb copy is restricted to in-frame clones and leaves out a portion. This table has hundreds of thousands of clones, almost 97% appearing once. The receptor comes from a woman in her twenties or thirties in good health. The sample was naive CD4+ T cells sorted from blood. Subset described: CD45RA+ positively selected. The gene calls are TRBV27 and TRBJ1-2, with D possibly TRBD1 on 6 matching bases. In nucleotides, the CDR3 is TGTGCCAGCAGTTCCCAGCAACGGGGGGGCGCCTGGAAAGCTAACTATGGCTACACCTTC. Amino acid sequence: CASSSQQRGGAWKANYGYTF.